This passage covers 18 T cell receptor beta chains from one sample sequenced in a study of Ad26.COV2.S vaccination and SARS-CoV-2 variants. Sample treatment: roughly 19 received Ad26.COV2.S at low or high dose, single or two shots; a few received placebo; per-sample allocation not given. On day 63 after the first injection, vaccine and placebo recipients gave samples. Method: immunoSEQ multiplex PCR; TCRdb's copy keeps in-frame clones and lacks some. The sample lists fewer than 800,000 clones; 89% were seen once. The starting material was peripheral blood, obtained in a trial of Ad26.COV2.S vaccine versus placebo. The origin of the receptors is a person between 18 and 65 years old who received the Ad26.COV2.S COVID-19 vaccine or a placebo.

This rearrangement joins TRBV24-1 to TRBJ2-7; no reliable D call. Germline V gene sequence: CDR1 KGHDR, CDR2 SFDVKD. V dropped 7 bases and J dropped 3 bases, with 21 bases sitting between them. The CDR3 has 16 residues. As DNA, the CDR3 is TGTGCCACCAGACCTACCAAAAGGGTTGTAAGCTACGAGCAGTACTTC. Encoded protein: CATRPTKRVVSYEQYF.

The chain joins TRBV30 to TRBJ1-2; D is possibly TRBD1 (5 bases). V was pared by 3 bases and J by 4 bases, with 12 bases between. There are 13 residues in the CDR3. Germline loops: CDR1 GTSNPN, CDR2 SVGIG (reference sequence). Here the CDR3 DNA reads TGTGCCTGGAGAGGGGTGGGCCCCTATGGCTACACCTTC. Residues: CAWRGVGPYGYTF.

The V call is TRBV3-1 (or the pseudogene TRBV3-2), the J call TRBJ2-7; D may be TRBD1 (5 bases). There are 14 residues in the CDR3. Germline V gene data show CDR1 as LGHDT and CDR2 as YNNKEL (reference sequence). Deletions cut 4 bases from V and 5 bases from J, with 15 bases between. The CDR3 reads CASSPRQGSNEQYF. CDR3 DNA sequence: TGTGCCAGCAGCCCCCGGCAGGGTTCGAACGAGCAGTACTTC.

V is TRBV30 and J is TRBJ1-5; D unresolved. The CDR3 runs 13 residues. The germline V and J ends were trimmed by 5 bases and 0 bases, with 8 bases remaining between them. Germline V gene data show CDR1 as GTSNPN and CDR2 as SVGIG (reference sequence). CDR3 sequence reads: CAWGLDSNQPQHF. In DNA form, the CDR3 reads TGTGCCTGGGGTTTAGATAGCAATCAGCCCCAGCATTTT.

The chain recombines TRBV30 with TRBJ2-7; 8 positions match TRBD2. CDR1 and CDR2 (germline): GTSNPN, SVGIG (reference sequence). V shed 3 bases, J shed 2 bases, and the junction held 6 bases outside the gene matches. This CDR3 contains 14 residues. As DNA, the CDR3 is TGTGCCTGGAGGAGGGTAGCGGGAACCTACGAGCAGTACTTC. This encodes CAWRRVAGTYEQYF.

V and J are TRBV24-1 and TRBJ2-1; D is unresolved. The CDR3 is made up of 13 amino acids. The germline V gene encodes CDR1 KGHDR and CDR2 SFDVKD. Trimming stripped 3 bases from V and 0 bases from J, with 2 bases between. In DNA, the CDR3 is TGTGCCACCAGTGATGCCTCCTACAATGAGCAGTTCTTC. Translation gives CATSDASYNEQFF.

Ten or more counts support this clone. V usage is TRBV19 and J usage is TRBJ2-1, with TRBD2 identical over 13 bases. The CDR3 covers 17 residues. Per germline, CDR1 LNHDA and CDR2 SQIVND (reference sequence). V shed 5 bases and J 0 bases; nucleotides not matched to a gene: 4. The CDR3 here is CASSLGLAGTSYNEQFF. CDR3 nucleotide sequence: TGTGCCAGTAGTCTGGGACTAGCGGGGACCTCCTACAATGAGCAGTTCTTC. The variable domain in full, with the rest retrieved from reference TRBV19 and TRBJ2-1, is DGGITQSPKYLFRKEGQNVTLSCEQNLNHDAMYWYRQDPGQGLRLIYYSQIVNDFQKGDIAEGYSVSREKKESFPLTVTSAQKNPTAFYLCASSLGLAGTSYNEQFFGPGTRLTVL.

This rearrangement joins TRBV30 to TRBJ2-2, with D possibly TRBD2 on 5 matching bases. CDR3 length: 13 amino acids. The V gene lost 0 bases and the J gene lost 10 bases, with 12 bases spanning the gap. Per germline, CDR1 GTSNPN and CDR2 SVGIG (reference sequence). This chain's CDR3 is CAWSVLEGAELFF. The CDR3 coding sequence is TGTGCCTGGAGTGTACTAGAGGGAGCGGAGCTGTTTTTT.

The chain uses TRBV6-5 and TRBJ2-3; D may be TRBD1 or TRBD2 (5 bases each). Trimming removed 4 bases from V and 5 bases from J, with 10 bases in between. This CDR3 comprises 13 residues. The germline V gene encodes CDR1 MNHEY and CDR2 SVGAGI. This CDR3 reads CASSLGVGDTQYF. CDR3 nucleotides: TGTGCCAGCAGTTTGGGGGTTGGAGATACGCAGTATTTT.

The chain carries TRBV7-9 and TRBJ2-3; TRBD2 matches at 8 bases. Looked up from germline, CDR1 is SEHNR and CDR2 is FQNEAQ (reference sequence). The CDR3 is 16 residues long. V dropped 2 bases and J dropped 4; count of bases not matched to a gene: 8. The CDR3 bases are TGTGCCAGCAGCTTACGTCTAGCGGGCGGGCCAGATACGCAGTATTTT. Translation gives CASSLRLAGGPDTQYF.

The chain is built from TRBV24-1 and TRBJ1-1; 7 nucleotides agree with TRBD1. The germline CDR1 and CDR2 sequences are KGHDR and SFDVKD. The CDR3 sequence is 13 residues long. Germline trimming cut 7 bases from V and 6 bases from J; bases unmatched to any gene: 7. The CDR3: CATRTAGGAEAFF. The CDR3 nucleotides read TGTGCCACCAGAACCGCAGGGGGTGCTGAAGCTTTCTTT.

This clone appeared a single time. The sample has other DNA sequences that encode this CDR3 too. The CDR3 here is CASSPQGSNQPQHF. The CDR3 nucleotides read TGTGCCAGCAGTCCGCAGGGGAGCAATCAGCCCCAGCATTTT. The chain recombines TRBV6-5 with TRBJ1-5; tentative D call: TRBD1 (6 bases). Germline values: CDR1 MNHEY, CDR2 SVGAGI. The CDR3 is 14 residues long. Trimming removed 5 bases from V and 1 base from J, with 9 bases in between.

The chain uses TRBV6-5 and TRBJ2-7; 7 bases match TRBD1. The CDR3 spans 14 residues. The germline gives CDR1 MNHEY, CDR2 SVGAGI. With V trimmed by 7 bases and J by 5 bases, 11 bases remained unmatched. CDR3 bases: TGTGCCAGCACTCCTAGAGACAGGGCCCACGAGCAGTACTTC. Translating it yields CASTPRDRAHEQYF.

The chain combines TRBV24-1 with TRBJ1-3; a weak D match, TRBD1 (5 bases). Germline CDR1 and CDR2: KGHDR and SFDVKD. Trimming removed 3 bases at V and 9 bases at J, with 5 bases between. The CDR3 has 11 amino acids. The CDR3 is CATSDGGTIYF. The DNA for the CDR3 is TGTGCCACCAGTGATGGGGGCACCATATATTTT.

This sequence joins TRBV12-3 or TRBV12-4 and TRBJ1-2; tentative D call: TRBD1 (5 bases). The CDR3 runs 13 residues. Deletions cut 3 bases from V and 7 bases from J, with 12 bases between. The CDR3 spells CASSLDISGGYTF. In DNA, the CDR3 is TGTGCCAGCAGTTTGGACATAAGCGGTGGCTACACCTTC.

The rearrangement links TRBV24-1 to TRBJ2-1; D is perhaps TRBD1 (7 bases). CDR1 and CDR2 (germline): KGHDR, SFDVKD. Trimming took off 3 bases at V and 5 bases at J, with 22 bases between the two ends. The CDR3 contains 18 residues. CDR3 sequence reads: CATSDPGGERQGHNEQFF. CDR3 nucleotide sequence: TGTGCCACCAGTGATCCAGGAGGGGAGAGACAGGGCCACAATGAGCAGTTCTTC.

This chain uses TRBV6-5 with TRBJ2-1, with D unclear. The CDR3 length is 16 residues. V dropped 0 bases and J dropped 1 base, with 10 bases sitting between them. Germline V gene sequence: CDR1 MNHEY, CDR2 SVGAGI. CDR3 loop: CASSYSIWASYNEQFF. The CDR3, as DNA: TGTGCCAGCAGTTACTCAATCTGGGCTTCCTACAATGAGCAGTTCTTC.

This rearrangement joins TRBV6-5 to TRBJ1-1; D gene unclear. Trimming stripped 6 bases from V and 4 bases from J, with 9 bases between. Germline CDR1 reads MNHEY; CDR2 reads SVGAGI. There are 12 residues in the CDR3. The CDR3 coding sequence is TGTGCCAGCAGCCAGAGGAGCACTGAAGCTTTCTTT. Its protein is CASSQRSTEAFF.